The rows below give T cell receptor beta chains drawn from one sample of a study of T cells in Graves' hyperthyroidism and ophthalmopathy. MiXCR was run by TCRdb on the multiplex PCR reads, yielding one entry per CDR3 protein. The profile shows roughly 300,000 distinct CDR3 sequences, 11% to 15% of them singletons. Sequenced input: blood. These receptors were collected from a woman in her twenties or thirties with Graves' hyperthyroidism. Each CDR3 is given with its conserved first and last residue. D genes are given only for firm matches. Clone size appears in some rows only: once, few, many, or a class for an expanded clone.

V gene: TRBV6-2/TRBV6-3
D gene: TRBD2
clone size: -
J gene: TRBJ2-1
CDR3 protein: CASRESGSDEQFF
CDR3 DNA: TGTGCCAGCAGGGAAAGCGGGAGCGACGAGCAGTTCTTC

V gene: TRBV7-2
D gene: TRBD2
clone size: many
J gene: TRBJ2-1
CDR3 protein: CASSIAGGTSSDNEQFF
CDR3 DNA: TGTGCCAGCAGCATAGCGGGAGGGACCTCATCGGACAATGAGCAGTTCTTC

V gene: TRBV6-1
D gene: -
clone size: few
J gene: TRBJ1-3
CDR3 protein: CATRGGPGNTIYF
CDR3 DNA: TGTGCCACCCGGGGGGGACCTGGAAACACCATATATTTT

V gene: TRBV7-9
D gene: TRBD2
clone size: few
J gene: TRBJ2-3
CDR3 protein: CASSVEAGLDTQYF
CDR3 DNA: TGTGCCAGCAGCGTCGAAGCGGGACTCGATACGCAGTATTTT

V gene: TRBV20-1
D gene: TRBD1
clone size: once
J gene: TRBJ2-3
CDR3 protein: CSARDLDRDSTDTQYF
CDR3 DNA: TGCAGTGCTAGAGACCTTGACAGGGATAGCACAGATACGCAGTATTTT

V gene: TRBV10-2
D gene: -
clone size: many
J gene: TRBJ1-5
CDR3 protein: CASSKGSNQPQHF
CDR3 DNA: TGCGCCAGCAGTAAAGGCAGCAATCAGCCCCAGCATTTT

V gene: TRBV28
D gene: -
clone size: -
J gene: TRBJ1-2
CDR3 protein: CASSLTPGYTF
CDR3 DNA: TGTGCCAGCAGTTTAACGCCCGGCTACACCTTC

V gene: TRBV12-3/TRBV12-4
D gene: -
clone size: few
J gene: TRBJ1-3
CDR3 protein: CASSLATGAVNTIYF
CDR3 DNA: TGTGCCAGCAGTTTAGCAACGGGAGCCGTTAACACCATATATTTT

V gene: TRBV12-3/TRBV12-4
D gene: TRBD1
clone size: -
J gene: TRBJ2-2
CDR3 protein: CASSSGQDTGELFF
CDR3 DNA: TGTGCCAGCAGTTCCGGACAGGACACCGGGGAGCTGTTTTTT

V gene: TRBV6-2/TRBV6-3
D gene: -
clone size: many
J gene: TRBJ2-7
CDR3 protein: CASSRGQLYEQYF
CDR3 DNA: TGTGCCAGCAGCCGAGGACAGCTCTACGAGCAGTACTTC

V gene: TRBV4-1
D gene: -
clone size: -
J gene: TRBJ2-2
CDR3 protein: CASSQDPQGGRELFF
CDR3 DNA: TGCGCCAGCAGCCAAGATCCGCAGGGTGGGAGGGAGCTGTTTTTT

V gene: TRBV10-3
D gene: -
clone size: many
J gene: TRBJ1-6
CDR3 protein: CAISGALSPLHF
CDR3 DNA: TGTGCCATCAGTGGGGCACTATCACCCCTCCACTTT

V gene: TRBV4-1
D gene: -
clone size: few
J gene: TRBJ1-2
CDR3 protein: CASSQGQLDGYTF
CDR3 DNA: TGCGCCAGCAGCCAAGGACAGCTGGATGGCTACACCTTC

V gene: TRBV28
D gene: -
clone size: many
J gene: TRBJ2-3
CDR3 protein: CASIGRASAGGRTDTQYF
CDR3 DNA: TGTGCCAGCATAGGCAGGGCTTCGGCCGGGGGTCGCACAGATACGCAGTATTTT

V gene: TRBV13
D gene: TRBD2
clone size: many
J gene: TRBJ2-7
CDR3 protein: CASSPTTSGSGYEQYF
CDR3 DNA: TGTGCCAGCAGCCCAACCACTAGCGGGAGTGGTTACGAGCAGTACTTC

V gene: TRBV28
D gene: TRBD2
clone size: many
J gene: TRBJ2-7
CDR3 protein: CASTQRLAGGYEQYF
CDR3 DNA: TGTGCCAGCACCCAGAGACTAGCGGGAGGCTACGAGCAGTACTTC